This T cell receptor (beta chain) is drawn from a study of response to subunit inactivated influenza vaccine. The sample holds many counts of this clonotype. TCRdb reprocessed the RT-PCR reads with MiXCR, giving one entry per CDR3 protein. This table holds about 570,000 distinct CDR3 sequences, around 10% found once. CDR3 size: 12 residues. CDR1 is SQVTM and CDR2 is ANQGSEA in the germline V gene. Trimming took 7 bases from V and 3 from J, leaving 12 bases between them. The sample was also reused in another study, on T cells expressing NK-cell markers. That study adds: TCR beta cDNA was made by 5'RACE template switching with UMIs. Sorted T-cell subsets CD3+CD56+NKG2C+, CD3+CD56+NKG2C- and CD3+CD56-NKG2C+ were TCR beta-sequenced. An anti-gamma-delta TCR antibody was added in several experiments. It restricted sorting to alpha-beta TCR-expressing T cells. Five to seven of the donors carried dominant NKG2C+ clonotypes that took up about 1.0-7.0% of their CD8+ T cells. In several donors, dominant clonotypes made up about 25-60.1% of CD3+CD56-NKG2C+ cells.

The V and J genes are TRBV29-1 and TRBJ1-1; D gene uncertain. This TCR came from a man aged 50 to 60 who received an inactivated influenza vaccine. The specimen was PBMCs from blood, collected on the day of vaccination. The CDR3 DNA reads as TGCAGCGCTATGGGTAGGCACACTGAAGCTTTCTTT. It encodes CSAMGRHTEAFF. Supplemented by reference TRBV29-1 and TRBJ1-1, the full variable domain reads SAVISQKPSRDICQRGTSLTIQCQVDSQVTMMFWYRQQPGQSLTLIATANQGSEATYESGFVIDKFPISRPNLTFSTLTVSNMSPEDSSIYLCSAMGRHTEAFFGQGTRLTVV.